This T cell receptor beta chain was retrieved from a study of beta chain features in type 1 diabetes. Study summary: The patients were much like the healthy donors in age, gender and cell yields. Study-level results: Still unanswered here is whether HLA type influences TCRB rearrangement. Among all four CD4+ subsets, Type 1 diabetes patients had TCRB CDR3s that were moderately but significantly shorter.

Germline assignment: CDR1 SEHNR and CDR2 FQNEAQ (reference sequence). J gave up 2 bases and V 7 bases, and 1 base lay outside the gene matches. This CDR3 comprises 13 residues. Every donor had blood drawn once into heparin, around 100 mL on average. The sample holds many counts of this clone. Its antigen is undetermined. The study reverse transcribed the entire isolated RNA, so it sequenced expressed TCRB transcripts. Reads from naive, central memory and regulatory T cell samples averaged approximately 3.7 million. Clones were sequenced by immunoSEQ multiplex PCR, and TCRdb holds only the in-frame ones, with some missing. The sample includes about 370,000 clones, around 10% of them seen just once.

The chain links TRBV7-9 to TRBJ2-3; the match to TRBD2 covers 9 bases. The source is a man younger than 40 with type 1 diabetes. Sequencing was performed on central memory CD4+ T cells from blood. The CDR3 spells CASKGLATDTQYF. In DNA, the CDR3 is TGTGCCAGCAAGGGACTAGCCACAGATACGCAGTATTTT.